Here is one TCR beta chain with its context. This record belongs to a study of blood T cell repertoires in COVID-19. Whole-study context: Whether acute or convalescent, the COVID-19 samples came from the United States, Italy and Spain. The analysed material was cDNA or gDNA that came from T cells, B-cell-depleted T cells, or PBMCs.

In the original processing: It was from reference gene primer amplification that nucleated cell counts were estimated. The repertoire was sequenced with immunoSEQ multiplex PCR; TCRdb's copy has only in-frame clones and lacks some. Clonal size and the V and J genes are those of that table, whereas D and trimming came from the DNA. The sample has roughly 280,000 clones, around 86% seen once. V lost 3 bases and J 2 bases, leaving 10 bases between the germline ends. Germline lookup yields CDR1 SGDLS and CDR2 YYNGEE. This CDR3 spans 14 amino acids. Sequencing was performed on peripheral blood. V usage is TRBV9 and J usage is TRBJ2-3; perhaps TRBD1 as D (5 bases). The clonotype comes from a young man with active or convalescent COVID-19. The CDR3 nucleotides read TGTGCCAGCAGCGCAGACAGACCCACAGATACGCAGTATTTT. Its translation: CASSADRPTDTQYF.